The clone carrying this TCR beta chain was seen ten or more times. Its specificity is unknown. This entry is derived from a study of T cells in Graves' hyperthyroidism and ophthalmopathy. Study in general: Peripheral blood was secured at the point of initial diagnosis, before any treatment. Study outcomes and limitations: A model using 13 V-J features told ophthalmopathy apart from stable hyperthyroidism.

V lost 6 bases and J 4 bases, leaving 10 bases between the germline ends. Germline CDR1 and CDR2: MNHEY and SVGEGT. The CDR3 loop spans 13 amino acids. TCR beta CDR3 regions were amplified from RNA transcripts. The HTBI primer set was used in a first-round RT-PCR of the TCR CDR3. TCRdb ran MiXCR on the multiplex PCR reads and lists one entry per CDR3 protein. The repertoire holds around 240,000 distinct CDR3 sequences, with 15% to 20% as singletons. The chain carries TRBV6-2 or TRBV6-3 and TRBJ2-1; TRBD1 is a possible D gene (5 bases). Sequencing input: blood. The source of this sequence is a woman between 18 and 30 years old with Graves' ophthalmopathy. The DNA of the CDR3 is TGTGCCAGCAGGGACAAGTTATACAATGAGCAGTTCTTC. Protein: CASRDKLYNEQFF.